Sequencing of this T cell receptor beta chain was carried out in a study of CD8 T cells in ankylosing spondylitis. General study results and limits: Reports say disease-linked clones showed up significantly more in matched ankylosing spondylitis synovial fluid. Clones linked to disease, bearing a CD8+ phenotype, were relatively rare in peripheral blood. Certain motif variants had earlier been reported in reactive arthritis synovial fluid and blood. For ankylosing spondylitis blood, a TCR beta motif of about eight highly homologous variants appeared characteristic.

The CDR3 has 14 amino acids. Germline CDR1 and CDR2: MDHEN and SYDVKM. V was cut by 7 bases and J by 11 bases, with 18 bases left in between. Quantitative 5'-RACE with molecular barcodes produced the TCR beta libraries. TCRdb itself ran the 5' RACE reads through MiXCR, one entry per CDR3 protein. This sample has a few hundred thousand distinct CDR3 sequences, with 7.5% to 9% found just once. Remarks on this clonotype: As yet, its antigen is unknown.

Sequences were obtained from blood, either unsorted or a sorted T cell fraction (not recorded which). The sequence was collected from a male donor with ankylosing spondylitis. The chain combines TRBV28 with TRBJ1-6; D might be TRBD1 (5 bases). CDR3 DNA sequence: TGTGCCAGCACCTACAGGTTGGGAGTGCCACCCCTCCACTTT. It encodes CASTYRLGVPPLHF. Complete variable domain (other parts from reference TRBV28 and TRBJ1-6): DVKVTQSSRYLVKRTGEKVFLECVQDMDHENMFWYRQDPGLGLRLIYFSYDVKMKEKGDIPEGYSVSREKKERFSLILESASTNQTSMYLCASTYRLGVPPLHFGNGTRLTVT.